This T cell receptor beta chain emerged from a study of Ad26.COV2.S vaccination and SARS-CoV-2 variants. Study-wide context: Participants got Ad26.COV2.S intramuscularly, once or twice 56 days apart. General observations from the study: Higher spike-specific TCR breadth was found in vaccine recipients than in placebo recipients.

For this clone: Its specificity is unknown.

CDR3 length: 13 amino acids. Germline V lookup: CDR1 MNHEY, CDR2 SVGEGT. The junction had 2 bases not matched to a gene; V was cut back by 4 bases and J by 2 bases. This table comes from immunoSEQ multiplex PCR, and its TCRdb copy is limited to in-frame clones, with some not included. The sample has hundreds of thousands of clones, 89% seen once. Treatment noted: roughly 19 received Ad26.COV2.S at low or high dose, single or two shots; several received placebo; per-sample allocation not given. After the first vaccine or placebo injection, samples were drawn on day 63. Sequencing used peripheral blood, obtained in a trial of Ad26.COV2.S vaccine versus placebo. This TCR was recovered from a person between 18 and 65 years old who received the Ad26.COV2.S COVID-19 vaccine or a placebo. The rearrangement links TRBV6-2 or TRBV6-3 to TRBJ2-7, with TRBD1 matching 7 bases. The CDR3 DNA reads as TGTGCCAGCAGTTTTCAGGGGGCCTACGAGCAGTACTTC. It specifies CASSFQGAYEQYF.